These 15 T cell receptor beta chains share one sample of origin, sequenced in a study of shared clonotypes between healthy human individuals. Clones were read by immunoSEQ multiplex PCR, and TCRdb kept only the in-frame ones, dropping some. Found here are some 470,000 clones, 70% to 80% of them singletons; the top ten hold approximately 13%. Sequencing was performed on PBMCs. The receptor source for this set is a woman aged 40 to 55 in good health. Some clones in this sample may be carry-over from other donors' samples.

This chain joins TRBV28 and TRBJ2-7, with TRBD1 identical over 9 bases. V trimming: 3 bases; J trimming: 0 bases; junction bases outside the gene matches: 6. Per the germline V gene, CDR1 is MDHEN and CDR2 is SYDVKM. CDR3 length: 16 amino acids. CDR3 residues: CASSLGGQGLSYEQYF. In DNA, the CDR3 is TGTGCCAGCAGTTTGGGGGGACAGGGCCTCTCCTACGAGCAGTACTTC.

The V and J genes are TRBV23-1 and TRBJ1-3, with D tentatively TRBD1 (5 bases). TRBV23-1 is reported as an ORF; its role is uncertain. This CDR3 has 14 amino acids. Trimming cost V 8 bases and J 4 bases, with 15 bases left between them. CDR3 in DNA: TGCGCCAGCGGCCCTATTAGGGGAGGAAACACCATATATTTT. Protein: CASGPIRGGNTIYF.

The rearrangement joins TRBV5-5 to TRBJ2-7; D remains unclear. Trimming shortened V by 2 bases and J by 2 bases, and 5 bases separated the two germline ends. The germline V gene encodes CDR1 SGHKS and CDR2 YYEKEE (reference sequence). There are 12 residues in the CDR3. CDR3 nucleotides: TGTGCCAGCAGCTTTGGGGCCTACGAGCAGTACTTC. Encoded protein: CASSFGAYEQYF.

This rearrangement joins TRBV7-8 to TRBJ2-1; 9 nucleotides agree with TRBD2. Germline V gene data show CDR1 as SGHVS and CDR2 as FQNEAQ. V dropped 5 bases and J dropped 9; count of bases not matched to a gene: 17. This CDR3 contains 17 residues. The CDR3 DNA is TGTGCCAGCAGCACCAAGGGTGAGCGGGAGGTCCTCTTTGAGCAGTTCTTC. It yields the protein CASSTKGEREVLFEQFF.

The rearrangement joins TRBV4-1 to TRBJ1-5; 11 bases are a match to TRBD1. J was trimmed by 5 bases and V by 1 base; bases with no gene match: 4. Germline assignment: CDR1 MGHRA and CDR2 YSYEKL. The length of the CDR3 is 16 residues. Here the CDR3 reads CASSQGTGGNYQPQHF. CDR3 nucleotide sequence: TGCGCCAGCAGCCAAGGGACAGGGGGCAATTATCAGCCCCAGCATTTT.

The chain combines TRBV18 with TRBJ2-1; perhaps TRBD2 as D (5 bases). The ends were cut back, 3 bases at V and 5 bases at J, with 8 bases in the middle. The CDR3 is 13 amino acids. Looked up from germline, CDR1 is KGHSH and CDR2 is LQKENI. CDR3 sequence reads: CASSPRVNNEQFF. Here the CDR3 DNA reads TGTGCCAGCTCACCGAGGGTTAACAATGAGCAGTTCTTC.

This clone was counted only a few times. The CDR3 reads CAISESWASPGEQFF. CDR3 in DNA: TGTGCCATCAGTGAGTCATGGGCTAGCCCTGGTGAGCAGTTCTTC. The chain recombines TRBV10-3 with TRBJ2-1; TRBD2 might be the D (5 bases). Germline V CDR1 and CDR2: ENHRY, SYGVKD. The CDR3 contains 15 residues. Between the trimmed V and J ends, which lost 0 bases and 9 bases, there was a span of 15 bases.

The genes are TRBV19 and TRBJ2-7; 7 bases map to TRBD1. The length of the CDR3 is 14 residues. From germline, CDR1 is LNHDA and CDR2 SQIVND (reference sequence). V gave up 5 bases and J gave up 2 bases; unmatched junction bases: 6. The CDR3 spells CASSSRGQTYEQYF. CDR3 DNA: TGTGCCAGTAGTTCGAGGGGACAGACCTACGAGCAGTACTTC.

This clone was counted at least ten times. The chain couples TRBV7-3 to TRBJ1-6; 9 bases fit TRBD1. The CDR3 sequence is 14 residues long. J lost 6 bases, V lost 5 bases, and 2 bases had no gene match. Germline V CDR1 and CDR2: SGHTA, FQGTGA. In DNA form, the CDR3 reads TGTGCCAGCAGCGTGACAGGGGGTAATTCACCCCTCCACTTT. Translation: CASSVTGGNSPLHF.

This clone has just a few counts. The chain joins TRBV5-8 to TRBJ2-2, with TRBD2 matching 11 bases. The CDR3 length is 17 residues. Germline trimming cut 2 bases from V and 3 bases from J; bases unmatched to any gene: 6. Per the germline V gene, CDR1 is SGHTS and CDR2 is YDEGEE. CDR3 sequence reads: CASSFPLSGRDTGELFF. CDR3 DNA sequence: TGTGCCAGCAGCTTCCCCCTTAGCGGGAGGGACACCGGGGAGCTGTTTTTT.

The chain links TRBV5-4 to TRBJ1-4; weak D call: TRBD1 (6 bases). CDR3 size: 15 residues. The V end lost 0 bases, the J end lost 0 bases, and 6 bases lay between the germline ends. Germline CDR1 and CDR2: SGHNT and YYREEE (reference sequence). CDR3 residues: CASSLGTATNEKLFF. The CDR3 nucleotides are TGTGCCAGCAGCTTGGGGACAGCAACTAATGAAAAACTGTTTTTT.

This chain connects TRBV5-4 to TRBJ1-2; the match to TRBD1 covers 10 bases. The germline V gene encodes CDR1 SGHNT and CDR2 YYREEE (reference sequence). The ends lost 7 bases at V and 2 bases at J; junction bases unmatched: 2. The CDR3 spans 13 residues. This CDR3 reads CASRTGGNYGYTF. The DNA for the CDR3 is TGTGCCAGCCGGACAGGGGGGAACTATGGCTACACCTTC.

The rearrangement joins TRBV15 to TRBJ1-2; TRBD1 agrees at 9 bases. CDR1 is LNHNV and CDR2 is YYDKDF in the germline V gene (reference sequence). V gave up 5 bases and J gave up 6 bases; unmatched junction bases: 10. This CDR3 comprises 15 residues. This CDR3 is CATSAHSGTGNGYTF. In nucleotides, the CDR3 is TGTGCCACCAGCGCCCATTCCGGGACAGGGAATGGCTACACCTTC.

The rearrangement joins TRBV7-9 to TRBJ2-2, with a tentative D call TRBD2 (6 bases). Trimming removed 2 bases at V and 7 bases at J, with 17 bases between. Germline values: CDR1 SEHNR, CDR2 FQNEAQ (reference sequence). The CDR3 has 16 residues. The CDR3 protein is CASSLNSRLEVGELFF. The CDR3 bases are TGTGCCAGCAGCTTAAACTCCAGACTAGAGGTCGGGGAGCTGTTTTTT.

V gene TRBV20-1 combines with J gene TRBJ2-3; D might be TRBD2 (5 bases). Germline CDR1 is DFQATT and CDR2 is SNEGSKA (reference sequence). V was trimmed by 5 bases and J by 9 bases, leaving 12 bases between them. The CDR3 is made up of 11 amino acids. The CDR3 spells CSAPRTLTQYF. CDR3 in DNA: TGCAGTGCTCCCCGGACTTTAACGCAGTATTTT.